The 32 T cell receptor beta chains below all came from one sample that was sequenced in a study of cytomegalovirus exposure and HLA in healthy donors. Primers included in the PCR were 60 Vbeta and 13 Jbeta primers. The repertoire was sequenced with immunoSEQ multiplex PCR; TCRdb's copy has only in-frame clones and lacks some. The table shows some 120,000 clones, with 70% to 80% occurring only once. The specimen was PBMCs. Source of these receptors: a woman aged 18-29 years in good health and CMV-seronegative.

In its sample, this clone was seen once. This chain uses TRBV6-5 with TRBJ1-1; no clear D. Germline-derived CDR1 and CDR2 are MNHEY and SVGAGI. Trimming removed 0 bases at V and 4 bases at J, with 9 bases between. The CDR3 is 14 amino acids. The chain's CDR3 is CASSYSTGSTEAFF. CDR3 bases: TGTGCCAGCAGTTACTCGACGGGAAGCACTGAAGCTTTCTTT.

The J gene is TRBJ1-5, the V gene TRBV4-2; a possible D gene is TRBD1 (5 bases). CDR3 length equals 14 residues. The ends were cut back, 4 bases at V and 4 bases at J, with 11 bases in the middle. The germline V gene encodes CDR1 LGHNA and CDR2 YNFKEQ. CDR3 nucleotides: TGTGCCAGCAGCCCCCTCGGGGGGAATCAGCCCCAGCATTTT. The encoded protein is CASSPLGGNQPQHF.

The J gene is TRBJ2-3, the V gene TRBV5-1; 8 positions agree with TRBD1. The CDR3 covers 14 residues. In germline, CDR1 is SGHRS, CDR2 YFSETQ. Trimming cost V 1 base and J 4 bases; bases outside gene matches: 2. The CDR3 nucleotides are TGCGCCAGCAGCTTGACAGGGGGGTCAGATACGCAGTATTTT. Translated: CASSLTGGSDTQYF.

This sequence joins TRBV6-6 and TRBJ1-3; D uncertain. This CDR3 contains 15 residues. V lost 2 bases and J 5 bases, leaving 13 bases between the germline ends. Germline V gives CDR1 MNHNY, CDR2 SVGAGI (reference sequence). This CDR3 reads CASSYPVGARNTIYF. In DNA form, the CDR3 reads TGTGCCAGCAGTTACCCCGTGGGCGCAAGAAACACCATATATTTT.

CDR3 region: CASSGPGTGDGANVLTF. The DNA for the CDR3 is TGTGCCAGCAGTGGTCCCGGGACAGGGGATGGGGCCAACGTCCTGACTTTC. The rearrangement links TRBV6-1 to TRBJ2-6, with 10 bases fitting TRBD1. After removal of 4 bases from V and 3 bases from J, the junction contained 6 bases not matched to a gene. The CDR3 is 17 residues long. From germline, CDR1 is MNHNS and CDR2 SASEGT.

The rearrangement links TRBV4-1 to TRBJ1-3; no firm D call. This CDR3 contains 12 residues. V gave up 4 bases and J gave up 9 bases, with 10 bases separating them. Germline CDR1 is MGHRA and CDR2 is YSYEKL. The CDR3 nucleotides read TGCGCCAGCAGCCCCTCCGGGGTCACCATATATTTT. Its protein product is CASSPSGVTIYF.

CDR3 sequence reads: CATSRDSGRRETQYF. The CDR3 DNA is TGTGCCACCAGCAGAGATTCGGGAAGGAGAGAGACCCAGTACTTC. The chain is built from TRBV15 and TRBJ2-5; D is possibly TRBD2 (5 bases). Trimming removed 0 bases from V and 4 bases from J, with 12 bases in between. Germline CDR1 and CDR2: LNHNV and YYDKDF (reference sequence). The CDR3 has 15 residues.

The chain carries TRBV19 and TRBJ2-7, with unresolved D. V was cut by 3 bases and J by 4 bases, with 10 bases left in between. Germline CDR1 and CDR2: LNHDA and SQIVND (reference sequence). The CDR3 extends over 13 amino acids. The CDR3 sequence: CASSIANFYEQYF. The CDR3 DNA is TGTGCCAGTAGTATCGCCAACTTTTACGAGCAGTACTTC. Full variable domain (missing parts from reference TRBV19 and TRBJ2-7): DGGITQSPKYLFRKEGQNVTLSCEQNLNHDAMYWYRQDPGQGLRLIYYSQIVNDFQKGDIAEGYSVSREKKESFPLTVTSAQKNPTAFYLCASSIANFYEQYFGPGTRLTVT.

V is TRBV29-1 and J is TRBJ1-1; tentatively, D is TRBD1 (5 bases). With 6 bases removed from V and 0 bases from J, the gap between germline ends came to 8 bases. Germline V gives CDR1 SQVTM, CDR2 ANQGSEA. CDR3 length: 12 amino acids. For the CDR3, the DNA is TGCAGCGTCAGGGCCATGAACACTGAAGCTTTCTTT. Translating it yields CSVRAMNTEAFF.

V gene TRBV18 combines with J gene TRBJ1-4; D gene uncertain. V lost 4 bases and J lost 7, with 10 bases in between. Germline V gene data show CDR1 as KGHSH and CDR2 as LQKENI. The CDR3 covers 13 residues. The CDR3 region has the DNA TGTGCCAGCTCACGTGGAGCCGGTGAAAAACTGTTTTTT. It translates to CASSRGAGEKLFF.

The chain recombines TRBV19 with TRBJ1-2; weak D call: TRBD1 (6 bases). The CDR3 contains 14 residues. With 9 bases removed from V and 8 bases from J, the gap between germline ends came to 22 bases. Germline V gene lookup returns CDR1 LNHDA and CDR2 SQIVND (reference sequence). The DNA of the CDR3 is TGTGCCAGCAGGGAGGGGGGCGCGGTCGGAGGCTACACCTTC. Protein sequence: CASREGGAVGGYTF.

The gene calls are TRBV15 and TRBJ2-7; D possibly corresponds to TRBD1 (6 bases). V dropped 3 bases and J dropped 0 bases, with 15 bases sitting between them. The germline CDR1 and CDR2 sequences are LNHNV and YYDKDF (reference sequence). This CDR3 region has 16 residues. CDR3 in DNA: TGTGCCACCAGCAGCCCCAATGGGGGCTCCTCCTACGAGCAGTACTTC. It yields the protein CATSSPNGGSSYEQYF.

The chain combines TRBV6-5 with TRBJ1-1, with 9 bases matching TRBD1. CDR3 length: 16 amino acids. The germline V gene has CDR1 MNHEY and CDR2 SVGAGI. V lost 4 bases to trimming and J lost 4 bases; unmatched junction nucleotides: 10. The CDR3 sequence is CASSLNSGTGSTEAFF. The CDR3 nucleotides are TGTGCCAGCAGTTTAAATAGCGGGACAGGGAGCACTGAAGCTTTCTTT.

Only one count was recorded for this clone. The V and J genes are TRBV7-3 and TRBJ1-6; 8 nucleotides match TRBD1. This CDR3 is built from 15 residues. Per germline, CDR1 SGHTA and CDR2 FQGTGA. The J segment lost 10 bases and the V segment lost 3 bases, leaving 8 bases of the junction unmatched. The CDR3 DNA follows: TGTGCCAGCAGCTTGGCCGGGACAGGACAGTCACCCCTCCACTTT. As protein: CASSLAGTGQSPLHF.

The CDR3, as DNA: TGTGCCAGCAGCCCCCGGGACACGGGTGGGCTGTTTTTT. It encodes CASSPRDTGGLFF. The V call is TRBV7-9, the J call TRBJ2-2, with a weak D call TRBD1 (6 bases). The ends were cut back, 5 bases at V and 13 bases at J, with 17 bases in the middle. There are 13 residues in the CDR3. In germline, CDR1 is SEHNR, CDR2 FQNEAQ (reference sequence).

The chain employs TRBV2 and TRBJ2-3, with D tentatively TRBD1 (5 bases). The germline V and J ends were trimmed by 7 bases and 2 bases, with 16 bases remaining between them. CDR1 and CDR2 from the germline V gene are SNHLY and FYNNEI. This CDR3 spans 15 amino acids. CDR3 DNA sequence: TGTGCCAGCATTATCGATCAGGGATTCACAGATACGCAGTATTTT. Protein sequence: CASIIDQGFTDTQYF.

This clone was seen a single time. The V gene is TRBV27, the J gene TRBJ1-1; D is possibly TRBD1 (5 bases). CDR1 is MNHEY and CDR2 is SMNVEV in the germline V gene (reference sequence). There are 16 residues in the CDR3. Trimming shortened V by 6 bases and J by 1 base, and 18 bases separated the two germline ends. The CDR3 DNA reads as TGTGCCAGCAGCTACAATGGACACGTCCCGAACACTGAAGCTTTCTTT. Translated: CASSYNGHVPNTEAFF.

The chain joins TRBV7-3 to TRBJ1-1, with 7 bases aligning to TRBD1. V lost 2 bases, J lost 4 bases, and 7 bases stayed unmatched. The CDR3 totals 15 residues. Germline V lookup: CDR1 SGHTA, CDR2 FQGTGA. CDR3 sequence: CASSLSPTGSTEAFF. The CDR3 DNA reads TGTGCCAGCAGCTTATCCCCGACAGGGAGCACTGAAGCTTTCTTT.

This clone was detected only a few times. The chain combines TRBV6-1 with TRBJ2-1; 9 nucleotides match TRBD2. The CDR3 consists of 16 residues. Per the germline V gene, CDR1 is MNHNS and CDR2 is SASEGT. The J segment lost 4 bases and the V segment lost 1 base, leaving 5 bases of the junction unmatched. The CDR3 nucleotides read TGTGCCAGCAGTGAAGATGCGGGGGGGTCGTACAATGAGCAGTTCTTC. Translating it yields CASSEDAGGSYNEQFF.

The V and J genes are TRBV2 and TRBJ2-3, with D possibly matching TRBD2 (6 bases). Trimming took 0 bases from V and 7 from J, leaving 11 bases between them. CDR1 and CDR2 (germline): SNHLY, FYNNEI. The CDR3 consists of 14 residues. The CDR3 is CASSEALAGNTQYF. CDR3 in DNA: TGTGCCAGCAGTGAAGCCTTGGCGGGGAATACGCAGTATTTT. Drawing the rest from reference TRBV2 and TRBJ2-3, the complete variable domain is EPEVTQTPSHQVTQMGQEVILRCVPISNHLYFYWYRQILGQKVEFLVSFYNNEISEKSEIFDDQFSVERPDGSNFTLKIRSTKLEDSAMYFCASSEALAGNTQYFGPGTRLTVL.

This clone was detected only a few times. The chain employs TRBV5-1 and TRBJ2-7; D is possibly TRBD1 (6 bases). Germline V gene sequence: CDR1 SGHRS, CDR2 YFSETQ. This CDR3 has 15 amino acids. Deletions cut 5 bases from V and 0 bases from J, with 15 bases between. The CDR3 region is CASSRSGTSSYEQYF. The CDR3 DNA reads as TGCGCCAGCAGTCGTTCCGGGACAAGCTCCTACGAGCAGTACTTC.

This clone was seen only once. The V call is TRBV5-6, the J call TRBJ2-5, with TRBD2 matching 9 bases. There are 16 residues in the CDR3. J lost 5 bases, V lost 4 bases, and 12 bases had no gene match. Germline lookup yields CDR1 SGHDT and CDR2 YYEEEE. CDR3 nucleotide sequence: TGTGCCAGCAGCCCCCCCGGGACTAGCTTGGCGGAGACCCAGTACTTC. Translated: CASSPPGTSLAETQYF.

The chain is built from TRBV4-1 and TRBJ2-2; TRBD1 is a possible D gene (6 bases). The CDR3 has 15 amino acids. Germline V gene lookup returns CDR1 MGHRA and CDR2 YSYEKL. Between the trimmed V and J ends, which lost 6 bases and 6 bases, there was a span of 17 bases. The CDR3 nucleotides are TGCGCCAGCAGTTTTACAGGGTCTGTGGCCGGGGAGCTGTTTTTT. This sequence encodes CASSFTGSVAGELFF.

The chain joins TRBV6-5 to TRBJ2-6, with 7 bases fitting TRBD2. Germline CDR1 reads MNHEY; CDR2 reads SVGAGI. The V segment lost 8 bases and the J segment 4 bases; nucleotides outside the gene matches: 11. There are 16 residues in the CDR3. The CDR3 nucleotides are TGTGCCAGCCGTTCATTGGGGGGGAACGGGGCCAACGTCCTGACTTTC. Its protein is CASRSLGGNGANVLTF.

This clone was detected a few times. The V gene is TRBV6-1, the J gene TRBJ2-7, with no clear D. Trimming pared 3 bases from V and 2 bases from J, leaving 8 bases between. Per germline, CDR1 MNHNS and CDR2 SASEGT. The CDR3 covers 13 residues. The CDR3 bases are TGTGCCAGCAGTGAGGGCCGGCCCTACGAGCAGTACTTC. Protein: CASSEGRPYEQYF.

The rearrangement joins TRBV7-9 to TRBJ1-2, with TRBD1 identical over 7 bases. The CDR3 consists of 14 residues. Germline V gene data show CDR1 as SEHNR and CDR2 as FQNEAQ (reference sequence). V lost 1 base to trimming and J lost 8 bases; unmatched junction nucleotides: 7. The CDR3 reads CASSLGTTGEGYTF. The CDR3 DNA follows: TGTGCCAGCAGCTTAGGGACTACAGGGGAGGGCTACACCTTC.

V and J are TRBV19 and TRBJ2-1, with D possibly matching TRBD1 (6 bases). Trimming removed 5 bases at V and 0 bases at J, with 11 bases between. CDR1 LNHDA and CDR2 SQIVND come from the germline V gene (reference sequence). The CDR3 contains 15 residues. The CDR3 region is CASSPDRSSYNEQFF. The CDR3 DNA is TGTGCCAGTAGTCCAGACAGGAGCTCCTACAATGAGCAGTTCTTC.

The chain carries TRBV5-1 and TRBJ2-1; D ambiguous. The length of the CDR3 is 11 residues. The germline CDR1 and CDR2 sequences are SGHRS and YFSETQ. CDR3 sequence (DNA): TGCGCTTCCGCGGCCGGCAATGAGCAGTTCTTC. It translates to CASAAGNEQFF.

The chain employs TRBV15 and TRBJ2-7; D remains unclear. V dropped 8 bases and J dropped 0 bases, with 8 bases sitting between them. This CDR3 comprises 12 residues. Germline CDR1 LNHNV, CDR2 YYDKDF (reference sequence). CDR3 protein: CATGLGSYEQYF. The CDR3 region has the DNA TGTGCCACCGGGCTGGGCTCCTACGAGCAGTACTTC. Full variable domain (missing parts from reference TRBV15 and TRBJ2-7): DAMVIQNPRYQVTQFGKPVTLSCSQTLNHNVMYWYQQKSSQAPKLLFHYYDKDFNNEADTPDNFQSRRPNTSFCFLDIRSPGLGDTAMYLCATGLGSYEQYFGPGTRLTVT.

The rearrangement uses TRBV4-2 and TRBJ2-2; D is unresolved. The CDR3 runs to 14 residues. The germline gives CDR1 LGHNA, CDR2 YNFKEQ. V dropped 0 bases and J dropped 8 bases, with 10 bases sitting between them. For the CDR3, the DNA is TGTGCCAGCAGCCAAGATGGGCAAACTGGGGAGCTGTTTTTT. This translates into CASSQDGQTGELFF.

This clone has just a few counts. The chain links TRBV6-6 to TRBJ1-1; 9 nucleotides align to TRBD1. CDR1 MNHNY and CDR2 SVGAGI come from the germline V gene (reference sequence). The CDR3 is made up of 15 amino acids. With V trimmed by 5 bases and J by 4 bases, 8 bases remained unmatched. The CDR3, as DNA: TGTGCCAGCAGTCTAACAGGGGGCTCGGGCACTGAAGCTTTCTTT. It specifies CASSLTGGSGTEAFF.

CDR3 residues: CASSLDELQGRPGELFF. CDR3 in DNA: TGTGCCAGCAGCTTAGATGAGCTACAGGGTCGGCCCGGGGAGCTGTTTTTT. The chain has TRBV11-3 and TRBJ2-2, with a possible D match to TRBD1 (6 bases). Germline lookup yields CDR1 SGHNT and CDR2 YENEEA. Deletions cut 0 bases from V and 6 bases from J, with 17 bases between. This CDR3 spans 17 amino acids.